This T cell receptor (beta chain) was captured in a study of blood T cell repertoires in COVID-19. Participants were placed into cohorts based on the clinical history they reported. Two negative PCRs, clearance, or symptom resolution were required of recovered Cohort 3 donors. Germline CDR1 reads MNHEY; CDR2 reads SVGEGT. V shed 5 bases, J shed 0 bases, and the junction held 10 bases outside the gene matches. The CDR3 extends over 16 amino acids. TCRdb keeps only in-frame clones here, not all; method: immunoSEQ multiplex PCR. This repertoire shows hundreds of thousands of clones, under 90% found once; its top ten account for around 4.8%.

The chain recombines TRBV6-2 or TRBV6-3 with TRBJ2-7, with 7 bases identical to TRBD2. The receptor comes from a man aged 60 to 75 who had recovered from COVID-19. Input material: PBMCs or T cells enriched from blood (not recorded which). CDR3 coding DNA: TGTGCCAGCAGTCAGTCTAGCGGAGGGAGCTCCTACGAGCAGTACTTC. This translates into CASSQSSGGSSYEQYF.